This TCR beta chain is from a study of cytomegalovirus exposure and HLA in healthy donors. Both 60 Vbeta primers and 13 Jbeta primers went into the PCR. Measured with immunoSEQ multiplex PCR; TCRdb has only the in-frame clones, and not every one. This repertoire shows 110,000 or so clones, 75% found once; its top ten account for about 2.7%. The clonotype originates from a woman in her thirties or forties in good health and CMV-seropositive. The sequenced sample consisted of PBMCs.

In DNA, the CDR3 is TGTGCCAGCAGCCCGGACAGGGGTATCTCCTACGAGCAGTACTTC. This encodes CASSPDRGISYEQYF. The chain combines TRBV5-4 with TRBJ2-7; 9 bases are a match to TRBD1. This CDR3 has 15 residues. Germline CDR1 reads SGHNT; CDR2 reads YYREEE (reference sequence). With 4 bases clipped from V and 0 bases from J, the junction kept 5 bases outside the gene matches.